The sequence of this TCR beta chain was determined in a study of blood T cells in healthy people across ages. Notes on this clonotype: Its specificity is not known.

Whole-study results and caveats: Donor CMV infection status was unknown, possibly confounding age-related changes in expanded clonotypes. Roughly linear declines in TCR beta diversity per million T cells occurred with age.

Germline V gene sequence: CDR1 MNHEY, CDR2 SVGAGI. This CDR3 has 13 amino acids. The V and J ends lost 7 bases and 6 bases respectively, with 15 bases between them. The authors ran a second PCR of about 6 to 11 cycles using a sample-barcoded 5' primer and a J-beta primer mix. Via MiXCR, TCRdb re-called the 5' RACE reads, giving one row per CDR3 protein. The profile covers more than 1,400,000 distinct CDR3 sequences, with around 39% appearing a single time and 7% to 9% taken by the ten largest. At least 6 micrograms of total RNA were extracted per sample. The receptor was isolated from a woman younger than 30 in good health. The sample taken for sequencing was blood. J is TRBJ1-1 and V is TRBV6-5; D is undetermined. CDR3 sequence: CASTRSERAEAFF. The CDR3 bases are TGTGCCAGCACCCGCAGTGAGCGGGCTGAAGCTTTCTTT.